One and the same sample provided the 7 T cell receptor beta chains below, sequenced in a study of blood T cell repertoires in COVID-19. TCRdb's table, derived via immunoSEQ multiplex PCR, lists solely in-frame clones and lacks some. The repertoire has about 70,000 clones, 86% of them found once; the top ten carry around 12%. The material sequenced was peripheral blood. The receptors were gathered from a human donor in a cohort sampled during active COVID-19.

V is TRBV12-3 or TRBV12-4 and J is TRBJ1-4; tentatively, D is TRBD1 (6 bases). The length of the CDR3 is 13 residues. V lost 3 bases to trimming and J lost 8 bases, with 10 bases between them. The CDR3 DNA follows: TGTGCCAGCAGTTTCGGGGACACGGAAAAACTGTTTTTT. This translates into CASSFGDTEKLFF.

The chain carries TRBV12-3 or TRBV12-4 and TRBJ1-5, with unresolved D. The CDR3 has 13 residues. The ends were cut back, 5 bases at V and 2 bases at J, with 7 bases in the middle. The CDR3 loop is CASSRLGNQPQHF. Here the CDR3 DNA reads TGTGCCAGCAGTCGGTTGGGCAATCAGCCCCAGCATTTT.

CDR3 region: CASSRETGFNQPQHF. The DNA for the CDR3 is TGTGCCAGCAGCAGGGAGACAGGATTCAATCAGCCCCAGCATTTT. The chain recombines TRBV27 with TRBJ1-5, with D possibly being TRBD1 (6 bases). The germline CDR1 and CDR2 sequences are MNHEY and SMNVEV (reference sequence). The CDR3 covers 15 residues. Trimming took 6 bases from V and 3 from J, leaving 15 bases between them.

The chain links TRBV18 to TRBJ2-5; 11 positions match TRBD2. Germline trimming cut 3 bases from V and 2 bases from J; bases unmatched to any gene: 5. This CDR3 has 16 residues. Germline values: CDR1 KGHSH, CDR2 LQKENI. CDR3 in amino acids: CASSPPTSGVQETQYF. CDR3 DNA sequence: TGTGCCAGCTCACCCCCGACTAGCGGGGTACAAGAGACCCAGTACTTC.

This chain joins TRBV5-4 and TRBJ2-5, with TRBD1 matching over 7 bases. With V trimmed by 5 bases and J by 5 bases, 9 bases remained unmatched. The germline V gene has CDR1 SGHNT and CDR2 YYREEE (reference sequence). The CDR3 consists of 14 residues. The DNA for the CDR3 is TGTGCCAGCAGTTCACAGGGGTCGGCCGAGACCCAGTACTTC. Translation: CASSSQGSAETQYF. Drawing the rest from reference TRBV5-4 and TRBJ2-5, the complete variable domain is ETGVTQSPTHLIKTRGQQVTLRCSSQSGHNTVSWYQQALGQGPQFIFQYYREEENGRGNFPPRFSGLQFPNYSSELNVNALELDDSALYLCASSSQGSAETQYFGPGTRLLVL.

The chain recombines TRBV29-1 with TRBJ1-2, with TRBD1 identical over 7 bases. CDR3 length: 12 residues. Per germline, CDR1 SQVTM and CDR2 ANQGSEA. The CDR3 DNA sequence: TGCACGATTATGGGACAGAACTATGGCTACACCTTC. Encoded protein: CTIMGQNYGYTF.

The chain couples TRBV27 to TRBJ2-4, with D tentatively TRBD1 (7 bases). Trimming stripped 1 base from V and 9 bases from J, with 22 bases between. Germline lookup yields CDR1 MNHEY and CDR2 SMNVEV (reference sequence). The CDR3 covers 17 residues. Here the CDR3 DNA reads TGTGCCAGCAGTTTATTCCCGGGACAGCTCGAGGGGGGCATTCAGTACTTC. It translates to CASSLFPGQLEGGIQYF.